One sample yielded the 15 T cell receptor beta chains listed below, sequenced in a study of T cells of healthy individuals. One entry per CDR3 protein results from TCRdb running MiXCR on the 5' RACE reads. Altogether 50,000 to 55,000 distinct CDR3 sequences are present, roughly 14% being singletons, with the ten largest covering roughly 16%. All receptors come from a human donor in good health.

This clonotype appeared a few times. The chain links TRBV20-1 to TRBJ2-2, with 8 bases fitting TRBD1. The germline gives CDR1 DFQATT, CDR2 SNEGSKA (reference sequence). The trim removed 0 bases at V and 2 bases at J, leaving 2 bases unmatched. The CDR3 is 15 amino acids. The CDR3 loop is CSARDPGGNTGELFF. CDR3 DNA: TGCAGTGCTAGAGATCCAGGGGGCAACACCGGGGAGCTGTTTTTT.

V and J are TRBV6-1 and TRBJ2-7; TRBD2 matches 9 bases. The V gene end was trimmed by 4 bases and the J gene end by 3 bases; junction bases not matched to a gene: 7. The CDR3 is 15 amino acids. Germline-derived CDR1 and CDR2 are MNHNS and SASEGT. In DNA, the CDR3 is TGTGCCAGCAGTGTTTCTCCAGCGGGGGGCTACGAGCAGTACTTC. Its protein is CASSVSPAGGYEQYF.

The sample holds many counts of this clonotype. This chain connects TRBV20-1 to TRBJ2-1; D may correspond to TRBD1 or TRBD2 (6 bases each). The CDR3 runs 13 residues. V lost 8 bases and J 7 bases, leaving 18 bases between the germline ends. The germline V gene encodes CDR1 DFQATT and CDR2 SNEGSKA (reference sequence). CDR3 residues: CSSLTGGHNEQFF. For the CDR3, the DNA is TGCAGTTCATTGACAGGAGGGCATAATGAGCAGTTCTTC.

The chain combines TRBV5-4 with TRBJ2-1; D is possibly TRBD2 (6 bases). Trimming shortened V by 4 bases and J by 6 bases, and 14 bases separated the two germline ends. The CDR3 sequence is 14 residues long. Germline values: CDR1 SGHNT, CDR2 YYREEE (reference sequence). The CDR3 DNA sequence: TGTGCCAGCAGCCCTCCTGGGGGGACCAATGAGCAGTTCTTC. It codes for CASSPPGGTNEQFF.

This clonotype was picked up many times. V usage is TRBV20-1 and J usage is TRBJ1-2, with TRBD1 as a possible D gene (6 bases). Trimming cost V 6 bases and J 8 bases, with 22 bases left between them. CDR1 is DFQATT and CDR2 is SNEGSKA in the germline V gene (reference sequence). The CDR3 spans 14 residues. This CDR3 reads CSAGDQQGIGGYTF. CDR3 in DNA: TGCAGTGCGGGTGATCAACAGGGAATAGGAGGCTACACCTTC.

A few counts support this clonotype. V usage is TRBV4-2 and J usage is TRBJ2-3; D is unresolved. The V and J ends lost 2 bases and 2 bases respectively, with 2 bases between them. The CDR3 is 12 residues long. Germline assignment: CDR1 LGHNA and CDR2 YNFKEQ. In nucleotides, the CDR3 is TGTGCCAGCAGCCAACACACAGATACGCAGTATTTT. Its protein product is CASSQHTDTQYF.

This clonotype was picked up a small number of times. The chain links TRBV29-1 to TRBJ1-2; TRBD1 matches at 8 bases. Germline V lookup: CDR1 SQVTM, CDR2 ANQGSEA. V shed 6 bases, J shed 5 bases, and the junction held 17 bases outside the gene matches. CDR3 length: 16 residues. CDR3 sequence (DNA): TGCAGCGTGGCCAGAAACCGGGACAGGTCTGTTTATGGCTACACCTTC. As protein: CSVARNRDRSVYGYTF. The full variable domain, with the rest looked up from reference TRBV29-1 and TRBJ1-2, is SAVISQKPSRDICQRGTSLTIQCQVDSQVTMMFWYRQQPGQSLTLIATANQGSEATYESGFVIDKFPISRPNLTFSTLTVSNMSPEDSSIYLCSVARNRDRSVYGYTFGSGTRLTVV.

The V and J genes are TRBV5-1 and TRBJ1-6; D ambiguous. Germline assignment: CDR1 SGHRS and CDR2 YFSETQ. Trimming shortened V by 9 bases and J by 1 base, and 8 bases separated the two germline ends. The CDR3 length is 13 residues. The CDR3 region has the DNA TGCGCCACCGGACCTTCCTATAATTCACCCCTCCACTTT. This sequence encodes CATGPSYNSPLHF.

In DNA form, the CDR3 reads TGCGCCAGCAGCCAAGGGGCCGGACAGTACTATGGCTACACCTTC. Encoded protein: CASSQGAGQYYGYTF. The chain couples TRBV4-1 to TRBJ1-2, with D maybe TRBD1 (6 bases). V was pared by 1 base and J by 3 bases, with 12 bases between. This CDR3 is built from 15 residues. Germline values: CDR1 MGHRA, CDR2 YSYEKL.

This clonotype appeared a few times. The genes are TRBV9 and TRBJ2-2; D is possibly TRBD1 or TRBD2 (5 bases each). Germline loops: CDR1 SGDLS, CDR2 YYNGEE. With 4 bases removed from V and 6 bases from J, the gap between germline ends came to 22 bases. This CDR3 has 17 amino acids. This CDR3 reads CASSQTTGRRIAGELFF. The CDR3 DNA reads TGTGCCAGCAGCCAAACTACAGGACGGAGGATCGCCGGGGAGCTGTTTTTT.

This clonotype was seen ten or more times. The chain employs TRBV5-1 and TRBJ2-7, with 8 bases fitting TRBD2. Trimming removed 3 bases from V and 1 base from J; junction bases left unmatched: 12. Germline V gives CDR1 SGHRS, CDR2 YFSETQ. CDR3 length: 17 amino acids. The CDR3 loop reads CASSSPGSGSWSYEQYF. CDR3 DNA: TGCGCCAGCAGCTCGCCCGGGAGCGGGAGTTGGTCCTACGAGCAGTACTTC.

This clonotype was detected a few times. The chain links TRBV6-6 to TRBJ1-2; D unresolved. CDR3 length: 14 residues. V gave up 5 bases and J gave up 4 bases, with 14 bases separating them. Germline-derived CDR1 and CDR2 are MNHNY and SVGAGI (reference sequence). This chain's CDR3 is CASSINTHFYGYTF. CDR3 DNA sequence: TGTGCCAGCAGTATCAACACGCACTTCTATGGCTACACCTTC.

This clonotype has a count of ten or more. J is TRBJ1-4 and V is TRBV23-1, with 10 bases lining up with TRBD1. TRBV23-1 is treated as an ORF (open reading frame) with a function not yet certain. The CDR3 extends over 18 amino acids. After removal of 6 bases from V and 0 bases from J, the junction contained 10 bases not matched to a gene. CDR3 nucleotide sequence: TGCGCCAGCAGGGACCGGGACAGGGGCTTTACAACTAATGAAAAACTGTTTTTT. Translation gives CASRDRDRGFTTNEKLFF.

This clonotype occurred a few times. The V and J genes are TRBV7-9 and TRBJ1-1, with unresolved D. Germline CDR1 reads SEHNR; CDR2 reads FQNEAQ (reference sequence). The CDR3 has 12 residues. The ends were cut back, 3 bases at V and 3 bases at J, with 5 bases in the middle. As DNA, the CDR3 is TGTGCCAGCAGCTTTGGAGACACTGAAGCTTTCTTT. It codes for CASSFGDTEAFF. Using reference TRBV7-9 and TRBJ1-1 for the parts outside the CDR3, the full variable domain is DTGVSQNPRHKITKRGQNVTFRCDPISEHNRLYWYRQTLGQGPEFLTYFQNEAQLEKSRLLSDRFSAERPKGSFSTLEIQRTEQGDSAMYLCASSFGDTEAFFGQGTRLTVV.

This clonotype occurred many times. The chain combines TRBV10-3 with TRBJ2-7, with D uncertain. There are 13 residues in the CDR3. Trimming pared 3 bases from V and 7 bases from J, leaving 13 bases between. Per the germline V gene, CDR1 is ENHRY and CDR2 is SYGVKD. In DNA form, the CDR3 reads TGTGCCATCAGTGAAGGCTTCGGAGTGGAGCAGTACTTC. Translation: CAISEGFGVEQYF.